The clone carrying this T cell receptor (beta chain) was detected only a few times. Antigen specificity is unknown. The data are from a study of T-cell memory formation after mild COVID-19. Study-wide results and limits: Within pre-infection memory, some responding clones were found, suggesting cross-reactive memory joined.

Using constant-segment primers, 5'RACE produced TCR alpha and TCR beta cDNA libraries carrying sample barcodes and UMIs. TCRdb fed the 5' RACE reads into MiXCR, producing one record per CDR3 protein. The repertoire holds roughly 50,000 distinct CDR3 sequences, with around 9.5% as singletons. The CDR3 has 15 amino acids. Germline V gives CDR1 SGHVS, CDR2 FNYEAQ. Trimming took off 4 bases at V and 0 bases at J, with 13 bases between the two ends. The sequencing input was PBMCs or a T cell subset sorted from them (not recorded which). The clonotype was recovered from a man aged 18 to 30 who had mild COVID-19 (a few samples of this study predate the infection). Cell type and time point are not known. The chain combines TRBV7-6 with TRBJ2-7, with D perhaps being TRBD1 or TRBD2 (5 bases each). The CDR3 sequence: CASSSTGLSSYEQYF. CDR3 DNA: TGTGCCAGCAGCTCGACGGGGCTTAGCTCCTACGAGCAGTACTTC.